Below are 24 T cell receptor beta chains sequenced from a single sample in a study of blood T cell repertoires in COVID-19. TCRdb's copy holds only in-frame clones and misses some; the assay was immunoSEQ multiplex PCR. The sample holds around 120,000 clones, around 90% seen once. Sample: peripheral blood. These receptors were collected from a woman aged 55 to 70 with COVID-19, enrolled during active disease.

V and J are TRBV6-6 and TRBJ2-2, with D possibly being TRBD1 (6 bases). V lost 5 bases and J lost 6, with 19 bases in between. Germline V gene lookup returns CDR1 MNHNY and CDR2 SVGAGI (reference sequence). This CDR3 region has 16 residues. The CDR3 nucleotides read TGTGCCAGCAGTCCCCATACAGGGTATATCGCCGGGGAGCTGTTTTTT. Translating it yields CASSPHTGYIAGELFF.

Turning to this clone: Germline is not matched at one junction end, which may reflect a read error. The V gene is TRBV7-3, the J gene TRBJ2-7; TRBD2 is a possible D gene (6 bases). This CDR3 contains 15 residues. The V gene's germline CDR1 is SGHTA and CDR2 FQGTGA. The CDR3 DNA is TGTGCCAGCAGCTCCACCCCCGGAGGGGCCTACAAGCAGTACTTC. Its translation: CASSSTPGGAYKQYF.

The V call is TRBV7-2, the J call TRBJ2-1; D unresolved. CDR1 is SGHTA and CDR2 is FQGNSA in the germline V gene. The ends were cut back, 4 bases at V and 3 bases at J, with 22 bases in the middle. CDR3 size: 18 residues. The CDR3 region has the DNA TGTGCCAGCAGCTCGAGAGGTTATCGCCAAGCAATCTACAATGAGCAGTTCTTC. Amino acids: CASSSRGYRQAIYNEQFF. Looking up the rest from reference TRBV7-2 and TRBJ2-1 gives the full variable domain: GAGVSQSPSNKVTEKGKDVELRCDPISGHTALYWYRQSLGQGLEFLIYFQGNSAPDKSGLPSDRFSAERTGGSVSTLTIQRTQQEDSAVYLCASSSRGYRQAIYNEQFFGPGTRLTVL.

For the CDR3, the DNA is TGTGCCAGCATGGACAGGGCAGACACTGAAGCTTTCTTT. This codes for CASMDRADTEAFF. This chain uses TRBV10-3 with TRBJ1-1; 8 bases line up with TRBD1. The length of the CDR3 is 13 residues. The V gene end was trimmed by 10 bases and the J gene end by 3 bases; junction bases not matched to a gene: 7. CDR1 and CDR2 from the germline V gene are ENHRY and SYGVKD.

V and J are TRBV7-3 and TRBJ2-1; 11 nucleotides line up with TRBD2. CDR1 is SGHTA and CDR2 is FQGTGA in the germline V gene. V was pared by 5 bases and J by 4 bases, with 4 bases of the junction left unmatched. The length of the CDR3 is 15 residues. CDR3 amino acids: CASSLAGGLYNEQFF. The CDR3 nucleotides are TGTGCCAGCAGCCTAGCGGGGGGTCTTTACAATGAGCAGTTCTTC.

CDR3 DNA: TGTGCCAGCAGCCAGCGGGGACAGCTCGGAGGGTACTTC. Encoded protein: CASSQRGQLGGYF. The chain recombines TRBV3-1 (or the pseudogene TRBV3-2) with TRBJ2-7, with a weak D call TRBD1 (7 bases). The CDR3 extends over 13 amino acids. Germline CDR1 and CDR2: LGHDT and YNNKEL (reference sequence). V lost 3 bases to trimming and J lost 12 bases, with 18 bases between them.

CDR3 in DNA: TGTGCCAGCTCCCTGGCAGGTGGTACCTACGAGCAGTACTTC. It yields the protein CASSLAGGTYEQYF. The chain employs TRBV6-5 and TRBJ2-7; D is unresolved. CDR3 length: 14 amino acids. Germline CDR1 MNHEY, CDR2 SVGAGI. The V end lost 8 bases, the J end lost 2 bases, and 16 bases lay between the germline ends.

The chain couples TRBV3-1 (or the pseudogene TRBV3-2) to TRBJ1-2; D call uncertain. Trimming shortened V by 8 bases and J by 6 bases, and 10 bases separated the two germline ends. CDR1 and CDR2 from the germline V gene are LGHDT and YNNKEL (reference sequence). This CDR3 has 11 residues. CDR3 sequence (DNA): TGTGCCAGCGGTACAGTTCATGGCTACACCTTC. This encodes CASGTVHGYTF.

CDR3 nucleotide sequence: TGCGCCAGCAGCTCGGGTGTAGGAGCTACCTACGAGCAGTACTTC. Translated: CASSSGVGATYEQYF. The rearrangement uses TRBV5-1 and TRBJ2-7; D uncertain. There are 15 residues in the CDR3. Per the germline V gene, CDR1 is SGHRS and CDR2 is YFSETQ. Trimming removed 3 bases from V and 2 bases from J, with 15 bases in between.

The chain joins TRBV30 to TRBJ2-1; 9 nucleotides line up with TRBD2. This CDR3 is 17 amino acids long. V was pared by 0 bases and J by 6 bases, with 12 bases of the junction left unmatched. Germline V gene sequence: CDR1 GTSNPN, CDR2 SVGIG (reference sequence). CDR3 DNA: TGTGCCTGGAGTGTGGTAAGCGGGGGGCCTTTTGGCAATGAGCAGTTCTTC. It codes for CAWSVVSGGPFGNEQFF.

The chain uses TRBV29-1 and TRBJ1-1, with 7 bases fitting TRBD1. The CDR3 contains 13 residues. Unmatched junction bases numbered 4, after V lost 5 bases and J lost 1 base. Germline V lookup: CDR1 SQVTM, CDR2 ANQGSEA. CDR3 DNA: TGCAGCGTTCGCTCAGGGGGGAACACTGAAGCTTTCTTT. Protein sequence: CSVRSGGNTEAFF. The full variable domain, in which reference TRBV29-1 and TRBJ1-1 provide the parts outside the CDR3, is SAVISQKPSRDICQRGTSLTIQCQVDSQVTMMFWYRQQPGQSLTLIATANQGSEATYESGFVIDKFPISRPNLTFSTLTVSNMSPEDSSIYLCSVRSGGNTEAFFGQGTRLTVV.

The rearrangement joins TRBV9 to TRBJ2-3; 7 bases map to TRBD2. V gave up 2 bases and J gave up 2 bases; unmatched junction bases: 8. The CDR3 has 16 amino acids. The V gene's germline CDR1 is SGDLS and CDR2 YYNGEE. The CDR3 loop reads CASSVAIGGVTDTQYF. CDR3 coding DNA: TGTGCCAGCAGCGTCGCCATTGGGGGGGTCACAGATACGCAGTATTTT.

The rearrangement uses TRBV27 and TRBJ1-2, with D perhaps matching TRBD1 (6 bases). Per germline, CDR1 MNHEY and CDR2 SMNVEV (reference sequence). Trimming took off 5 bases at V and 3 bases at J, with 16 bases between the two ends. This CDR3 is 15 amino acids long. In nucleotides, the CDR3 is TGTGCCAGCAGTCCATCGTTGGGGGCTGACTATGGCTACACCTTC. It is translated as CASSPSLGADYGYTF.

This clone showed up just a few times. The rearrangement uses TRBV6-1 and TRBJ1-2; tentatively, D is TRBD1 (5 bases). V was cut by 3 bases and J by 8 bases, with 16 bases left in between. Per germline, CDR1 MNHNS and CDR2 SASEGT. The CDR3 is 14 amino acids. Written as DNA, the CDR3 is TGTGCCAGCAGTGATTACCTCCAGGAGGGGGGCTACACCTTC. Residues: CASSDYLQEGGYTF.

The CDR3 DNA reads TGTGCCAGCACCAGGGTGGGTGGCTACACCTTC. Protein: CASTRVGGYTF. The chain is built from TRBV6-5 and TRBJ1-2, with D maybe TRBD1 (5 bases). The CDR3 extends over 11 amino acids. V was trimmed by 7 bases and J by 7 bases, leaving 10 bases between them. CDR1 MNHEY and CDR2 SVGAGI come from the germline V gene.

This clone was seen only a few times. This chain joins TRBV7-9 and TRBJ2-5; the D gene is possibly TRBD1 (6 bases). Per the germline V gene, CDR1 is SEHNR and CDR2 is FQNEAQ (reference sequence). The V end was cut by 5 bases, the J end by 4 bases, with 11 bases between. CDR3 length: 13 amino acids. The CDR3 DNA is TGTGCCAGCAGCCCCAGGGGCCCAGAGACCCAGTACTTC. Its translation is CASSPRGPETQYF.

This CDR3 reads CASSSSWMPGTEAFF. The CDR3 DNA is TGTGCCAGCAGCTCCTCCTGGATGCCGGGCACTGAAGCTTTCTTT. The J gene is TRBJ1-1, the V gene TRBV7-2; D gene ambiguous. This CDR3 region has 15 residues. Trimming stripped 4 bases from V and 4 bases from J, with 16 bases between. CDR1 and CDR2 from the germline V gene are SGHTA and FQGNSA.

The chain couples TRBV19 to TRBJ1-2, with D possibly being TRBD1 (6 bases). Trimming left V 10 bases short and J 5 bases short, with 20 bases between. The CDR3 is made up of 14 amino acids. The germline gives CDR1 LNHDA, CDR2 SQIVND (reference sequence). The CDR3 DNA reads TGTGCCACAACCGGACAGCCCCGAGGGTATGGCTACACCTTC. Protein product: CATTGQPRGYGYTF.

The chain combines TRBV6-5 with TRBJ1-2; 7 nucleotides line up with TRBD1. Trimming cost V 5 bases and J 5 bases; bases outside gene matches: 5. Per germline, CDR1 MNHEY and CDR2 SVGAGI. CDR3 size: 13 residues. The CDR3 DNA is TGTGCCAGCAGTCGGACAGGAGCGTATGGCTACACCTTC. Its translation is CASSRTGAYGYTF.

V gene TRBV19 combines with J gene TRBJ2-3; tentative D call: TRBD1 (6 bases). In germline, CDR1 is LNHDA, CDR2 SQIVND (reference sequence). There are 15 residues in the CDR3. With 10 bases removed from V and 6 bases from J, the gap between germline ends came to 23 bases. The CDR3 nucleotides are TGTGCCATTCAACAGGGATCCCCCGTTTTGGATACGCAGTATTTT. This gives the protein CAIQQGSPVLDTQYF.

V usage is TRBV3-1 (or the pseudogene TRBV3-2) and J usage is TRBJ1-4; maybe TRBD1 (6 bases). The CDR3 is made up of 15 amino acids. Trimming took 4 bases from V and 0 from J, leaving 9 bases between them. Germline V gene lookup returns CDR1 LGHDT and CDR2 YNNKEL (reference sequence). The CDR3 nucleotides are TGTGCCAGCAGCCCCAAGGGGGCAACTAATGAAAAACTGTTTTTT. Its translation: CASSPKGATNEKLFF.

This chain joins TRBV3-1 (or the pseudogene TRBV3-2) and TRBJ1-1, with D perhaps TRBD1 (6 bases). Trimming took 4 bases from V and 0 from J, leaving 9 bases between them. Per germline, CDR1 LGHDT and CDR2 YNNKEL (reference sequence). The CDR3 totals 14 residues. CDR3 in amino acids: CASSPTGLNTEAFF. CDR3 DNA sequence: TGTGCCAGCAGCCCTACAGGGTTGAACACTGAAGCTTTCTTT.

The CDR3 DNA is TGTGCCAGTAGTATCGGCAGGGCCACGAACACTGAAGCTTTCTTT. This encodes CASSIGRATNTEAFF. The genes are TRBV19 and TRBJ1-1, with D perhaps matching TRBD1 (5 bases). The CDR3 is 15 amino acids. Deletions cut 3 bases from V and 1 base from J, with 12 bases between. Germline values: CDR1 LNHDA, CDR2 SQIVND (reference sequence).

The chain has TRBV11-1 and TRBJ1-1, with 7 nucleotides matching TRBD1. Per the germline V gene, CDR1 is SGHAT and CDR2 is FQDESV (reference sequence). The CDR3 covers 15 residues. V lost 5 bases to trimming and J lost 6 bases; unmatched junction nucleotides: 12. The CDR3: CASSTFDRARAEAFF. CDR3 nucleotides: TGTGCCAGCAGCACCTTCGACAGGGCGCGCGCTGAAGCTTTCTTT.